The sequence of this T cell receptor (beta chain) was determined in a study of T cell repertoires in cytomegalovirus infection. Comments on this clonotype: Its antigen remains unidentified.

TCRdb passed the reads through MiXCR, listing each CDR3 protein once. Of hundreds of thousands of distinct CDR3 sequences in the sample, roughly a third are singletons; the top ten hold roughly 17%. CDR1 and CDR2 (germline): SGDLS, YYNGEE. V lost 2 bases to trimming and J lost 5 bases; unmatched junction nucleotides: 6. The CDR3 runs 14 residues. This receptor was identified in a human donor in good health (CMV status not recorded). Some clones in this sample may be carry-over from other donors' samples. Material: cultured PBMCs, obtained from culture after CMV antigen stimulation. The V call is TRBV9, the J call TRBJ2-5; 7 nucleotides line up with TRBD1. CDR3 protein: CASSVGQWMETQYF. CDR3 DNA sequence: TGTGCCAGCAGCGTGGGACAGTGGATGGAGACCCAGTACTTC.